Listed here are 5 T cell receptor beta chains from one sample, sequenced in a study of cytomegalovirus exposure and HLA in healthy donors. The PCR was carried out with 60 Vbeta primers and 13 Jbeta primers. Some clones are missing from TCRdb's copy, which holds only in-frame ones; the method was immunoSEQ multiplex PCR. The sample contains 150,000 to 200,000 clones, over 75% of which appear only once. Sequenced material: PBMCs. These receptors were collected from a man aged 55-75 years in good health and CMV-seronegative.

The chain is built from TRBV12-2 and TRBJ2-5; the D segment call TRBD2 is taken from the table without a DNA check. TRBV12-2 is a recognized pseudogene. CDR3 length: 15 amino acids. CDR3: CASRAREAGGREQYF. CDR3 DNA sequence: TGTGCAAGTCGCGCCCGAGAAGCGGGAGGTAGGGAGCAGTACTTC.

This clone was seen only a few times. This chain uses TRBV28 with TRBJ2-7, with D tentatively TRBD2 (5 bases). Per germline, CDR1 MDHEN and CDR2 SYDVKM. This CDR3 spans 14 amino acids. V was shortened by 7 bases and J by 0 bases, with 13 bases between the two germline ends. In nucleotides, the CDR3 is TGTGCCAGCATTCCGGACTTGAGCTCCTACGAGCAGTACTTC. Translated, it gives CASIPDLSSYEQYF.

With respect to this clone: Other DNA sequences in the same sample also yield this CDR3. The chain has TRBV9 and TRBJ2-3, with D hard to call. V was pared by 0 bases and J by 0 bases, with 5 bases between. The CDR3 totals 14 residues. Germline CDR1 is SGDLS and CDR2 is YYNGEE. The CDR3 coding sequence is TGTGCCAGCAGCGTAGGTCAGAGCACAGATACGCAGTATTTT. This codes for CASSVGQSTDTQYF. The entire variable domain, with the rest obtained from reference TRBV9 and TRBJ2-3, is as follows: DSGVTQTPKHLITATGQRVTLRCSPRSGDLSVYWYQQSLDQGLQFLIQYYNGEERAKGNILERFSAQQFPDLHSELNLSSLELGDSALYFCASSVGQSTDTQYFGPGTRLTVL.

With respect to this clone: Other DNA variants within this sample encode the same CDR3. The rearrangement joins TRBV18 to TRBJ2-7, with 10 nucleotides matching TRBD2. In germline, CDR1 is KGHSH, CDR2 LQKENI. J lost 3 bases, V lost 3 bases, and 5 bases had no gene match. This CDR3 comprises 15 residues. The CDR3 sequence is CASSPTSGDRYEQYF. The CDR3 DNA reads TGTGCCAGCTCACCTACTAGCGGGGACCGCTACGAGCAGTACTTC.

The sample holds a few counts of this clone. The chain has TRBV4-1 and TRBJ1-1, with TRBD1 matching 7 bases. The CDR3 extends over 14 amino acids. Germline trimming cut 3 bases from V and 2 bases from J; bases unmatched to any gene: 3. Germline assignment: CDR1 MGHRA and CDR2 YSYEKL. CDR3 DNA: TGCGCCAGCAGCCAGGGGACAGTTAACACTGAAGCTTTCTTT. Translated: CASSQGTVNTEAFF.